The text below deals with one T cell receptor beta chain. This clonotype came up a few times. No antigen is known for it. There are no base qualities to consult, and no much larger clone falls within one base. Library preparation was by 5' RACE. The reads were generated on an Illumina HiSeq 2000. Template switching added a universal primer binding site, and the final cDNA carried a unique molecular identifier that allowed TCR cDNA molecules to be counted accurately. Specific primers in the conserved constant-segment region were used to synthesize first-strand cDNA for the TCR alpha and beta chains. To control for contamination, each cDNA library was double barcoded with a SMART-Mk sample barcode plus Illumina barcodes. Two successive PCR steps introduced TruSeq adapter sequences along with Illumina sample barcodes. Sequencing of the TCR alpha and beta cDNA libraries was done on the Illumina HiSeq platform using custom primers. Processing in the source paper ran as follows. MiGEC processed the raw reads to extract unique molecular identifiers, while MiXCR was used to determine the CDR3 positions. Recombination models were inferred per individual with the repgenHMM and IGoR tools using an EM algorithm. The tcR package in R was used for shared clonotype analysis, with sharing normalized by the product of cloneset sizes. Out-of-frame nonproductive sequences were analyzed to study raw recombination free of thymic and clonal selection effects. Clones were called with MiXCR by TCRdb after fastp trimmed the public reads at Q25, and only in-frame beta chains were retained. Rows with one shared CDR3 protein collapse into an entry with the most common genes and DNA. The V and J calls were not made by the authors but by TCRdb's processing. The sample table holds around 1.7 million distinct CDR3 sequences, of which about 32% were seen once. The ten largest clonotypes hold more than 0.25% of the sample.

For this chain, trimming is 5 bases at the V end and 5 bases at the J end, and the number of junction bases without a gene match is 10. The CDR3 goes from the cysteine to the phenylalanine over 17 residues. Here the CDR3 DNA is all that survives: 51 bases in frame from base 1. The germline V gene gives CDR1 as SGHVS and CDR2 as FNYEAQ. Only healthy Caucasian donors were included. The data were obtained in a study of identical twins (dated by TCRdb to 2016 to 2017). The study in broad terms: The study deep-sequenced TCR alpha and beta repertoires from monozygotic twins, unrelated adults of various ages and cord blood to test whether fetal clonotypes persist. To rule out contamination, the twin experiments were replicated at different times with different library preparation protocols.

Overall results and qualifications from the work: Abundant cord blood beta clonotypes carried fewer insertions; young adult naive repertoires showed a weaker similar trend, while memory repertoires showed none. In monozygotic twins, recombination models systematically underestimated out-of-frame TCR alpha sharing, but the models matched the sharing seen between unrelated individuals. The excess sharing between twins in beta out-of-frame sequences was weaker because fewer shared sequences reduced the signal-to-noise ratio. Compared with coincidental sharing between unrelated individuals, out-of-frame TCR alpha sequences shared between twins had an excess of sequences with low generation probability. Zero-insertion analyses could be partly confounded by invariant T cells such as MAIT and iNKT, although diverse VJ usage argued against such confounding for most clonotypes. Because the same donors could not be followed over many years, conclusions were based on cross-sectional statistical analysis.

This TCR was recovered from a newborn girl in good health. Input material: cord blood. The chain is assembled from TRBV7-6 and TRBJ2-3; 13 central bases correspond to TRBD2. The CDR3 here reads CASSQFGLAGDGDTQYF. The DNA is TGTGCCAGCAGCCAATTTGGACTAGCGGGAGATGGAGATACGCAGTATTTT.